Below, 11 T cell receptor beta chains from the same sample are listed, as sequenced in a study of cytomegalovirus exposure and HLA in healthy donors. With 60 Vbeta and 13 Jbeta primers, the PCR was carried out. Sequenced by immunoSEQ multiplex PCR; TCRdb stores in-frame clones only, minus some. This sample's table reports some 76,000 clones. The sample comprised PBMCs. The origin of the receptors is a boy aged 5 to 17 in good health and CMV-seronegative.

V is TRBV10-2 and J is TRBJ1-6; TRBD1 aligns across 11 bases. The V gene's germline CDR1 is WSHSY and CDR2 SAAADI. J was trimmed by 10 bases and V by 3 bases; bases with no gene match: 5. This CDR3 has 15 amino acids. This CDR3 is CASSDSDRGLSPLHF. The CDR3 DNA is TGCGCCAGCAGTGACTCGGACAGGGGGCTCTCACCCCTCCACTTT.

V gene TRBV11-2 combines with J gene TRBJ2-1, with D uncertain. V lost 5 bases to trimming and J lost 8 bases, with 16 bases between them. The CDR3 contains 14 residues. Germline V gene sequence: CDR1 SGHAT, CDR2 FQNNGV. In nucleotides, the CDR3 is TGTGCCAGCAGCCCCTTCCCCGTAGTCGATGAGCAGTTCTTC. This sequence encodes CASSPFPVVDEQFF.

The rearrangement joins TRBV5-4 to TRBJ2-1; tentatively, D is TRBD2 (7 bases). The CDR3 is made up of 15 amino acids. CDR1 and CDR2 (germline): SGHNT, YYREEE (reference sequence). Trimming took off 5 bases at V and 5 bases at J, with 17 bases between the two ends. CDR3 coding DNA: TGTGCCAGCAGAGGGGGTAGCGGGCGCAACAATGAGCAGTTCTTC. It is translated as CASRGGSGRNNEQFF.

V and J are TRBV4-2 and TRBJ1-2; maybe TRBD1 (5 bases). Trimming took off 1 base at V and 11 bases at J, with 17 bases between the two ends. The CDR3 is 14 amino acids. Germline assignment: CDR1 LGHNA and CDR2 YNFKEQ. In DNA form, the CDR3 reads TGTGCCAGCAGCCAAGCTATTAAGGGGTCGGTGTACACCTTC. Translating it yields CASSQAIKGSVYTF.

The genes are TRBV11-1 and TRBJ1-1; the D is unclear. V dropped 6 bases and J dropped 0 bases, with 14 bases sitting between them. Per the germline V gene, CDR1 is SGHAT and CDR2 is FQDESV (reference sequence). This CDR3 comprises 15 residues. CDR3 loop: CASSREGNMNTEAFF. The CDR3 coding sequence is TGTGCCAGCAGTCGGGAGGGCAACATGAACACTGAAGCTTTCTTT.

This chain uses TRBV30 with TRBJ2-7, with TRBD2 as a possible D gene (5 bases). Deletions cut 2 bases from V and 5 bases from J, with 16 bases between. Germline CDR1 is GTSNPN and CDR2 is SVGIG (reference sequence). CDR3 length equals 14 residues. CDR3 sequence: CAWSRPGISNEQYF. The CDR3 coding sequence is TGTGCCTGGAGTCGGCCCGGGATAAGCAACGAGCAGTACTTC.

In DNA, the CDR3 is TGTGCCAGTAGTATGAGGACTACCAACACTGAAGCTTTCTTT. Its protein product is CASSMRTTNTEAFF. This chain connects TRBV19 to TRBJ1-1; D unresolved. CDR1 is LNHDA, CDR2 SQIVND, per germline (reference sequence). This CDR3 comprises 14 residues. Trimming shortened V by 3 bases and J by 2 bases, and 10 bases separated the two germline ends.

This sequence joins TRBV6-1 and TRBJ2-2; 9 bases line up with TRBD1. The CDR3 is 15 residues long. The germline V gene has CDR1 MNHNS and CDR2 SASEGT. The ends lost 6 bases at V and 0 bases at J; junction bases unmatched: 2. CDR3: CASRGDRANTGELFF. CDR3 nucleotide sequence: TGTGCCAGCAGGGGGGACAGGGCGAACACCGGGGAGCTGTTTTTT.

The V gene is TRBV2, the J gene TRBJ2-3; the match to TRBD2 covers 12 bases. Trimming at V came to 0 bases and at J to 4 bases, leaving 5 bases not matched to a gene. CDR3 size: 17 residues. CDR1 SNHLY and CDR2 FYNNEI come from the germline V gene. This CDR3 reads CASSEARLAGGADTQYF. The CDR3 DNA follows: TGTGCCAGCAGTGAAGCGAGGCTAGCGGGGGGGGCAGATACGCAGTATTTT. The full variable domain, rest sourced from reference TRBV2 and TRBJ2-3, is EPEVTQTPSHQVTQMGQEVILRCVPISNHLYFYWYRQILGQKVEFLVSFYNNEISEKSEIFDDQFSVERPDGSNFTLKIRSTKLEDSAMYFCASSEARLAGGADTQYFGPGTRLTVL.

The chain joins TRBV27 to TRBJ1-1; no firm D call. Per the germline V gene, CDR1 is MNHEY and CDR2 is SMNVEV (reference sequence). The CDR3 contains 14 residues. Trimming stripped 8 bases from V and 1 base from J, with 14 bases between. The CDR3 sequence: CASHGLQGNTEAFF. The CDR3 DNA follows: TGTGCCAGCCACGGGTTACAAGGGAACACTGAAGCTTTCTTT.

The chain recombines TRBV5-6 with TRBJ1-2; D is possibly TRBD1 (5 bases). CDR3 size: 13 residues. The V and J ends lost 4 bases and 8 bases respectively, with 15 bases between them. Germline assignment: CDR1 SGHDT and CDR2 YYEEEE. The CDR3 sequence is CASSRDSGRGYTF. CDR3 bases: TGTGCCAGCAGCCGGGACTCCGGCCGGGGCTACACCTTC. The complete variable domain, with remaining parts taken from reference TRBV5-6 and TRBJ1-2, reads DAGVTQSPTHLIKTRGQQVTLRCSPKSGHDTVSWYQQALGQGPQFIFQYYEEEERQRGNFPDRFSGHQFPNYSSELNVNALLLGDSALYLCASSRDSGRGYTFGSGTRLTVV.